The 20 T cell receptor beta chains below come from one sample, sequenced in a study of response to subunit inactivated influenza vaccine (dated by TCRdb to the late 2010s). To prepare the library, RT-PCR was applied. Sequenced on an Illumina HiSeq 2500. TCRdb reworked the public reads: Q25 trimming with fastp, MiXCR clone assembly, productive beta chains retained. Rows merge per CDR3 protein into single entries with the most common DNA and genes. For this sample there are a few hundred thousand distinct CDR3 sequences; about 11% appear just once. The ten largest make up roughly 11% of the sample. The same sample was also studied in work on T cells expressing NK-cell markers. As that second paper reports: TCR beta cDNA libraries were prepared using 5'RACE template switching, which introduced a universal primer site and unique molecular identifiers.

The source material was PBMCs from blood, sampled on the day of vaccination. These receptors came from a man in his fifties who received an inactivated influenza vaccine. Donor details come from another sample of the same person, matched by shared clones.

The chain joins TRBV7-9 to TRBJ2-2; weak D call: TRBD1 (6 bases). The CDR3 contains 15 residues. The germline CDR1 and CDR2 sequences are SEHNR and FQNEAQ (reference sequence). The V and J ends lost 5 bases and 1 base respectively, with 11 bases between them. The CDR3 protein is CASSTGTLNTGELFF. In DNA, the CDR3 is TGTGCCAGCAGCACCGGGACATTGAACACCGGGGAGCTGTTTTTT.

V and J are TRBV7-2 and TRBJ2-1; TRBD2 aligns across 13 bases. The trim removed 5 bases at V and 16 bases at J, leaving 5 bases unmatched. The CDR3 extends over 12 amino acids. Germline V CDR1 and CDR2: SGHTA, FQGNSA. The CDR3, as DNA: TGTGCCAGCAGCCCGGGACTAGCGGGATTATTCTTC. Translating it yields CASSPGLAGLFF.

This sequence joins TRBV4-3 and TRBJ1-2, with no clear D. V shed 1 base and J shed 5 bases, with 11 bases lying between them. Germline CDR1 is LGHNA and CDR2 is YSLEER. CDR3 length: 14 residues. CDR3 residues: CASSQGDGPYGYTF. The CDR3 bases are TGCGCCAGCAGCCAAGGCGACGGTCCGTATGGCTACACCTTC.

There are many counts of this clonotype. The J gene is TRBJ1-1, the V gene TRBV7-9; TRBD1 matches at 8 bases. The CDR3 spans 14 residues. Trimming at V came to 8 bases and at J to 4 bases, leaving 9 bases not matched to a gene. Germline-derived CDR1 and CDR2 are SEHNR and FQNEAQ (reference sequence). This chain's CDR3 is CASGGTGLTTEAFF. For the CDR3, the DNA is TGTGCCAGCGGGGGGACAGGCCTTACCACTGAAGCTTTCTTT.

V gene TRBV29-1 combines with J gene TRBJ2-5, with D perhaps given as TRBD1 or TRBD2 (5 bases each). The CDR3 sequence is 11 residues long. Trimming left V 3 bases short and J 5 bases short, with 7 bases between. Germline loops: CDR1 SQVTM, CDR2 ANQGSEA. CDR3 amino acids: CSVEGEETQYF. The DNA for the CDR3 is TGCAGCGTTGAGGGGGAGGAGACCCAGTACTTC.

This sequence joins TRBV7-9 and TRBJ2-5; TRBD1 matches 10 bases. Germline-derived CDR1 and CDR2 are SEHNR and FQNEAQ (reference sequence). The CDR3 sequence is 15 residues long. V trimming: 4 bases; J trimming: 5 bases; junction bases outside the gene matches: 7. For the CDR3, the DNA is TGTGCCAGCAGCTCCGGGACAGGGGCCAGGGAGACCCAGTACTTC. It specifies CASSSGTGARETQYF.

The J gene is TRBJ2-3, the V gene TRBV29-1, with D possibly being TRBD1 or TRBD2 (5 bases each). Per germline, CDR1 SQVTM and CDR2 ANQGSEA. The CDR3 runs to 13 residues. Between the trimmed V and J ends, which lost 4 bases and 1 base, there was a span of 9 bases. The CDR3 loop is CSVARDRTDTQYF. The CDR3 DNA follows: TGCAGCGTTGCAAGGGACCGCACAGATACGCAGTATTTT.

Only a few counts were recorded for this clonotype. V is TRBV24-1 and J is TRBJ1-5, with D unclear. Germline CDR1 KGHDR, CDR2 SFDVKD. The CDR3 covers 13 residues. Deletions cut 8 bases from V and 0 bases from J, with 7 bases between. CDR3 nucleotides: TGTGCCACCAATGGCGATAGCAATCAGCCCCAGCATTTT. This encodes CATNGDSNQPQHF.

This clonotype was picked up a small number of times. V usage is TRBV5-6 and J usage is TRBJ2-5; D is perhaps TRBD2 (6 bases). The CDR3 covers 14 residues. Trimming took off 5 bases at V and 5 bases at J, with 16 bases between the two ends. Germline-derived CDR1 and CDR2 are SGHDT and YYEEEE. CDR3 region: CASSRGPGSETQYF. The CDR3 coding sequence is TGTGCCAGCAGTCGCGGTCCCGGGAGTGAGACCCAGTACTTC.

J is TRBJ2-7 and V is TRBV18, with D hard to call. Germline CDR1 reads KGHSH; CDR2 reads LQKENI. V lost 6 bases, J lost 7 bases, and 16 bases lay in between. The CDR3 runs 13 residues. DNA for the CDR3: TGTGCCAGCTCCTACGGGTCTATGAGGGAGCAGTACTTC. The encoded protein is CASSYGSMREQYF.

This clonotype was recorded a few times. The chain uses TRBV7-2 and TRBJ1-6; 8 nucleotides align to TRBD1. This CDR3 is built from 16 residues. The V gene end was trimmed by 2 bases and the J gene end by 5 bases; junction bases not matched to a gene: 5. Germline CDR1 is SGHTA and CDR2 is FQGNSA. The CDR3 nucleotides are TGTGCCAGCAGCTTATTCGCAGGGGGCAATAATTCACCCCTCCACTTT. This sequence encodes CASSLFAGGNNSPLHF.

This clonotype was counted a few times. This chain uses TRBV2 with TRBJ2-7, with 11 nucleotides matching TRBD1. CDR1 is SNHLY and CDR2 is FYNNEI in the germline V gene. The CDR3 length is 17 residues. V was pared by 2 bases and J by 4 bases, with 10 bases of the junction left unmatched. CDR3: CASSEIWVGQGAYEQYF. Here the CDR3 DNA reads TGTGCCAGCAGTGAAATATGGGTAGGACAGGGGGCTTACGAGCAGTACTTC.

This clonotype appeared a few times. This chain connects TRBV3-1 to TRBJ1-5, with TRBD1 as a possible D gene (5 bases). V lost 5 bases and J 1 base, leaving 12 bases between the germline ends. The CDR3 contains 15 residues. The germline CDR1 and CDR2 sequences are LGHDT and YNNKEL (reference sequence). The CDR3 coding sequence is TGTGCCAGCAGCTCGGATGACAGAAGCAATCAGCCCCAGCATTTT. It is translated as CASSSDDRSNQPQHF.

V is TRBV7-2 and J is TRBJ2-7, with TRBD2 as a possible D gene (5 bases). The ends were cut back, 4 bases at V and 2 bases at J, with 6 bases in the middle. Looked up from germline, CDR1 is SGHTA and CDR2 is FQGNSA. This CDR3 has 12 residues. The CDR3 loop is CASSWGAYEQYF. The CDR3 DNA follows: TGTGCCAGCAGCTGGGGAGCCTACGAGCAGTACTTC.

The table lists this clonotype with a few counts. The chain recombines TRBV28 with TRBJ2-1; either TRBD1 or TRBD2 may fit D (5 bases each). CDR1 is MDHEN, CDR2 SYDVKM, per germline. The CDR3 loop spans 15 amino acids. V dropped 5 bases and J dropped 8 bases, with 19 bases sitting between them. CDR3 amino acids: CASSPGTIPPYEQFF. The CDR3, as DNA: TGTGCCAGCAGTCCAGGGACCATTCCTCCCTATGAGCAGTTCTTC.

This clonotype has a handful of counts. The V and J genes are TRBV5-1 and TRBJ2-2; 9 bases fit TRBD1. This CDR3 comprises 16 residues. CDR1 and CDR2 (germline): SGHRS, YFSETQ. Trimming took 4 bases from V and 5 from J; bases not matched to a gene: 9. CDR3 sequence reads: CASSIQTGGQTGELFF. CDR3 DNA: TGCGCCAGCAGCATCCAAACAGGGGGCCAAACCGGGGAGCTGTTTTTT. The complete variable domain, with remaining parts taken from reference TRBV5-1 and TRBJ2-2, reads KAGVTQTPRYLIKTRGQQVTLSCSPISGHRSVSWYQQTPGQGLQFLFEYFSETQRNKGNFPGRFSGRQFSNSRSEMNVSTLELGDSALYLCASSIQTGGQTGELFFGEGSRLTVL.

V gene TRBV2 combines with J gene TRBJ2-2, with 9 bases identical to TRBD1. V shed 8 bases, J shed 4 bases, and the junction held 5 bases outside the gene matches. Germline-derived CDR1 and CDR2 are SNHLY and FYNNEI. The CDR3 consists of 14 residues. The CDR3 region is CASAGQGSTGELFF. The CDR3 nucleotides read TGTGCCAGCGCAGGACAGGGGAGCACCGGGGAGCTGTTTTTT.

The J gene is TRBJ2-3, the V gene TRBV5-4; D is unclear. Trimming pared 3 bases from V and 0 bases from J, leaving 5 bases between. Germline V gene sequence: CDR1 SGHNT, CDR2 YYREEE (reference sequence). This CDR3 spans 13 amino acids. CDR3: CASSSLSTDTQYF. As DNA, the CDR3 is TGTGCCAGCAGCTCCCTTAGCACAGATACGCAGTATTTT.

The chain joins TRBV3-1 to TRBJ2-7, with D maybe TRBD2 (5 bases). The CDR3 is 16 amino acids. CDR1 LGHDT and CDR2 YNNKEL come from the germline V gene (reference sequence). V dropped 1 base and J dropped 0 bases, with 13 bases sitting between them. The CDR3 DNA is TGTGCCAGCAGCCAAGGATTCGGAGGCCCCTCCTACGAGCAGTACTTC. Protein sequence: CASSQGFGGPSYEQYF.

The J gene is TRBJ2-1, the V gene TRBV14; no clear D. V was clipped by 1 base and J by 7 bases, with 8 bases between them. The CDR3 consists of 13 residues. CDR1 is SGHDN and CDR2 is FVKESK in the germline V gene. The CDR3 DNA reads TGTGCCAGCAGCCAAGTTGGGTGGAATGAGCAGTTCTTC. Protein: CASSQVGWNEQFF.